The sequence of this T cell receptor (beta chain) was determined in a study of T cells in women clearing cervical HPV infection. Study as a whole: Case blood drawn at lesion detection; control blood after infection cleared. The study's findings and limits: Each sample's T-cell count was unknown, possibly confounding richness. Cases carried less TRBV6-7 than controls: 0.11% versus 0.16%.

Notes on this clone: Its antigen is not known. The CDR3 extends 3 residues past the end of the read, so its final part is completed from the germline J gene.

Germline assignment: CDR1 GTSNPN and CDR2 SVGIG (reference sequence). The CDR3 covers 12 residues. Trimming cost V 4 bases and J 9 bases, with 13 bases left between them. TCR beta CDR3 amplified by multiplex PCR from roughly 1,100 ng genomic DNA. TCRdb keeps only in-frame clones here, not all; method: immunoSEQ multiplex PCR. The table for this sample gives about 19,000 clones. Sample: blood buffy coat. The clonotype comes from a woman between 18 and 69 years old with a cervical HPV16 infection that either progressed to CIN3+ or cleared (not recorded which). The chain is built from TRBV30 and TRBJ2-1, with D perhaps TRBD2 (6 bases). The covered CDR3 bases are TGTGCCTGGAACCTAGCGAACAGTGAG. This translates into CAWNLANSE. The whole CDR3 protein is CAWNLANSEQFF.